This T cell receptor (beta chain) was sequenced in a study of early T cells in non-severe SARS-CoV-2 infection. TCRdb redid the calling of the 5' RACE reads with MiXCR, one entry per CDR3 protein. This table has about 50,000 distinct CDR3 sequences, about 6.2% appearing once. This CDR3 has 14 residues. The germline CDR1 and CDR2 sequences are SGHDN and FVKESK. V was pared by 2 bases and J by 7 bases, with 5 bases of the junction left unmatched. The rearrangement joins TRBV14 to TRBJ2-1; the match to TRBD1 covers 7 bases. This receptor was taken from an adult who was a healthcare worker with PCR-confirmed SARS-CoV-2 infection or an uninfected control (not recorded which). The sample was whole blood, taken at baseline. The CDR3 DNA follows: TGTGCCAGCAGCCAACACAGGGGTATAAATGAGCAGTTCTTC. Translated, it gives CASSQHRGINEQFF.